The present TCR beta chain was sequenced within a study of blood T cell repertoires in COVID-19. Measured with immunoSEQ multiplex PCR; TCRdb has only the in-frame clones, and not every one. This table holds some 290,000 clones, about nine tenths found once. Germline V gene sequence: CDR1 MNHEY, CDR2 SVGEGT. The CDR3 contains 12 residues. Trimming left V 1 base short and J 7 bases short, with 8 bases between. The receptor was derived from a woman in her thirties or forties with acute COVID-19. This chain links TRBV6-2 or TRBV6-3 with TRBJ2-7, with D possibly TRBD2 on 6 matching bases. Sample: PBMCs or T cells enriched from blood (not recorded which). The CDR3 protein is CASSYYGGEQYF. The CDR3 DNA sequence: TGTGCCAGCAGTTACTATGGAGGGGAGCAGTACTTC.